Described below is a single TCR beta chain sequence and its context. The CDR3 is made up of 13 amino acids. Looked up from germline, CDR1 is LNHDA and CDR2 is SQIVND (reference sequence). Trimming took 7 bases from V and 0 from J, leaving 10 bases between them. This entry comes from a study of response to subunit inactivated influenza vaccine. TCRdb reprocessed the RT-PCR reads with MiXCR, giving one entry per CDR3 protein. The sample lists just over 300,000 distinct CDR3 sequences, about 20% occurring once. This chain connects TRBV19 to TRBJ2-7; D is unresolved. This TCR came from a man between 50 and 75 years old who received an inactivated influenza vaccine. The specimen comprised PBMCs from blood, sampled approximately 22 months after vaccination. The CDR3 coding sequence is TGTGCCAGTACCAGGCAGGTCTCCTACGAGCAGTACTTC. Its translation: CASTRQVSYEQYF.